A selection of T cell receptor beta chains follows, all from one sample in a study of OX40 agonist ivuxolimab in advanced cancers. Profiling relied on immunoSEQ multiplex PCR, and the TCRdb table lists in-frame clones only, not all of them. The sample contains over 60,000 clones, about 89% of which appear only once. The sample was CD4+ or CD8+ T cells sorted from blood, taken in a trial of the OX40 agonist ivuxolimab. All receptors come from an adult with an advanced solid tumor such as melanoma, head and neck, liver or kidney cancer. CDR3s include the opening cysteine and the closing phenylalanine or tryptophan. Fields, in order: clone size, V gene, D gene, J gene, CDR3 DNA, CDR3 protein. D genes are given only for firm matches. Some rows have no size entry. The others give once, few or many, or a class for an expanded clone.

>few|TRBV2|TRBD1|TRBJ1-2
TGTGCCAGCAGTGGACAGGGAGAAGGCTACACCTTC
CASSGQGEGYTF
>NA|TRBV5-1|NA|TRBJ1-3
TGCGCCAGCAGCTTGGCCCCCTTAACTTCTGGAAACACCATATATTTT
CASSLAPLTSGNTIYF
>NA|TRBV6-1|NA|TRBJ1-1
TGTGCCAGCAGTGAGCGAGGGAACACTGAAGCTTTCTTT
CASSERGNTEAFF
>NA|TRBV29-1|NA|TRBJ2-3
TGCAGCGTAGGCGCGGACACAGATACGCAGTATTTT
CSVGADTDTQYF
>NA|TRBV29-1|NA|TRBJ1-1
TGCAGCGTTGAAAAGGATGGAGCCTTTGAAGCTTTCTTT
CSVEKDGAFEAFF
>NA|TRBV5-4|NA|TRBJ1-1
TGTGCCAGCAGCCTGTCAAGGAACACTGAAGCTTTCTTT
CASSLSRNTEAFF
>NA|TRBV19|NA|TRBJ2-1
TGTGCCAGTAGTAACCGGGGGGCTAACAATGAGCAGTTCTTC
CASSNRGANNEQFF
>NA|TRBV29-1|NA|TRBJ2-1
TGCAGCGTTGTAGATCCCACTAGGCCCTACAATGAGCAGTTCTTC
CSVVDPTRPYNEQFF
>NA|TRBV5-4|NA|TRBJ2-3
TGTGCCAGCAGCTTGCCGACAGATACGCAGTATTTT
CASSLPTDTQYF
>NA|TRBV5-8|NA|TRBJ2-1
TGTGCCAGCAGCTGGGATCTCGGGGTGAGCTCCTACAATGAGCAGTTCTTC
CASSWDLGVSSYNEQFF
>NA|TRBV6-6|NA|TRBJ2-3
TGTGCCAGCAGTTACTCAGGGGGAGCAGATACGCAGTATTTT
CASSYSGGADTQYF
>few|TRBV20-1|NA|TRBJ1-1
TGCAGTGCGGTGAACACTGAAGCTTTCTTT
CSAVNTEAFF
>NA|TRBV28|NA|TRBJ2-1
TGTGCCAGCAGTTCAGCCGAGACTAGATCGCCCAATGAGCAGTTCTTC
CASSSAETRSPNEQFF
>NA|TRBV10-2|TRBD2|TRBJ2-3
TGCGCCAGCACCGGACTAGCGGGAGGGGATACGCAGTATTTT
CASTGLAGGDTQYF
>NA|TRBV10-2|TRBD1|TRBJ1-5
TGCGCCAGCACCGCCGGGACAGGGTATCAGCCCCAGCATTTT
CASTAGTGYQPQHF
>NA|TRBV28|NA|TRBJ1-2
TGTGCCAGCAGTTTATTCAGCGGGGCCCGAGCGGGCGGTGGCTACACCTTC
CASSLFSGARAGGGYTF
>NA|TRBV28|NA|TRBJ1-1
TGTACCTCCCAGGGGAACACTGAAGCTTTCTTT
CTSQGNTEAFF
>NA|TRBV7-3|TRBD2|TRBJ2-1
TGTGCCAGCAGCCCCAAACCTAGCGGGGGGCCCTACAATGAGCAGTTCTTC
CASSPKPSGGPYNEQFF
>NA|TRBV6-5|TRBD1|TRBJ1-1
TGTGCCAGCAGTTTTGGACAGGGTGAAATGAACACTGAAGCTTTCTTT
CASSFGQGEMNTEAFF
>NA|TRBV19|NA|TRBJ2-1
TGTGCCAGTAGGGGGGGCAGCACCTACAATGAGCAGTTCTTC
CASRGGSTYNEQFF
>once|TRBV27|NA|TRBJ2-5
TGTGCCAGCACTCGAATGGGACTGGAGACCCAGTACTTC
CASTRMGLETQYF
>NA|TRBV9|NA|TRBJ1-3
TGTGCCAGCAGCGTAGGGGGGGCTCCTGGAAACACCATATATTTT
CASSVGGAPGNTIYF
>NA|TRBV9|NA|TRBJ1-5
TGTGCCAGTGGGGGGACGGACCCTAATCAGCCCCAGCATTTT
CASGGTDPNQPQHF
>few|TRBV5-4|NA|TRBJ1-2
TGTGCCAGCAGCTTAGACGGTGACGGCTACACCTTC
CASSLDGDGYTF
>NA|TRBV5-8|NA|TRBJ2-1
TGTGCCAGCAGCCCGGTGGGGGGTCCCCCCTACAATGAGCAGTTCTTC
CASSPVGGPPYNEQFF
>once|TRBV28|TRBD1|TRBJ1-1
TGTGCCAGCAGTTTATGGCAGGGGGCCGCTGAAGCTTTCTTT
CASSLWQGAAEAFF
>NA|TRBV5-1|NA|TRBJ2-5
TGCGCCAGCAGCCTCTCACACACCCAAGAGACCCAGTACTTC
CASSLSHTQETQYF
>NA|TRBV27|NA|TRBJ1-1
TGTGCCAGCAGTTTATCGTTTTCAGAAAACACTGAAGCTTTCTTT
CASSLSFSENTEAFF
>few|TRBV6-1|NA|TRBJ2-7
TGTGCCAGCAGGGTACAGCAGTCTTCCTACGAGCAGTACTTC
CASRVQQSSYEQYF
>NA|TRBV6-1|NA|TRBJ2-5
TGTGCCAGCAGTGAAACTTGGGACCAAGAGACCCAGTACTTC
CASSETWDQETQYF
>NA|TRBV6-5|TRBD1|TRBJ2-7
TGTGCCAGCAGTCGTACGACAGGGAACGAGCAGTACTTC
CASSRTTGNEQYF
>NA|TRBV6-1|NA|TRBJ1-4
TGTGCCAGCAGGGATACAGGTTATGAAAAACTGTTTTTT
CASRDTGYEKLFF
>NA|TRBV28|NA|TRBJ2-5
TGTGCCACCGACTCAGGGTTTGAGACCCAGTACTTC
CATDSGFETQYF
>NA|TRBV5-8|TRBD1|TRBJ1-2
TGTGCCAGCAGCTTACCCGGGACAGGGAACTATGGCTACACCTTC
CASSLPGTGNYGYTF
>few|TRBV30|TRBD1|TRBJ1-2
TGTGCCTGGACTCAAAAGACAGGGAACTATGGCTACACCTTC
CAWTQKTGNYGYTF
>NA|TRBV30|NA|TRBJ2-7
TGTGCCTGGGGGCGCTACGAGCAGTACTTC
CAWGRYEQYF
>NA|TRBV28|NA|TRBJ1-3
TGTGCCAGCAGTTTAGCCGGGACCCGCTCTGGAAACACCATATATTTT
CASSLAGTRSGNTIYF
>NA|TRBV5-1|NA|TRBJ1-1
TGCGCCAGCAGCTTGGCCAGAATGAACACTGAAGCTTTCTTT
CASSLARMNTEAFF
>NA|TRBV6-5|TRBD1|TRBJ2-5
TGTGCCAGCAGTTGGGACAGACACCAAGAGACCCAGTACTTC
CASSWDRHQETQYF
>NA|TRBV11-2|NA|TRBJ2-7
TGTGCCAGCAGCTTAGGCCGGCAAAGCTCCTACGAGCAGTACTTC
CASSLGRQSSYEQYF
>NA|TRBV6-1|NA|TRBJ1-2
TGTGCCAGCAGTGAAACCCCAGAGAACTATGGCTACACCTTC
CASSETPENYGYTF
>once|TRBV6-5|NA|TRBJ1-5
TGTGCCAGCAGTTACTCAGCCGGGAGCAATCAGCCCCAGCATTTT
CASSYSAGSNQPQHF
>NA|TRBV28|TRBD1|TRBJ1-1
TGTGCCAGCAGTTACAGGGGGCTCACTGAAGCTTTCTTT
CASSYRGLTEAFF
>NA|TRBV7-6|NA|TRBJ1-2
TGTGCCAGCAGCCCCCGGAGGGAGGCGGGCTACACCTTC
CASSPRREAGYTF
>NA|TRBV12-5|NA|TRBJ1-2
TGTGCTAGTGCCACAGGAAACTATGGCTACACCTTC
CASATGNYGYTF
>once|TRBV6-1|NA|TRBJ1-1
TGTGCCAGCAGTGAATCCAGGGCGGGGGGCGCTGAAGCTTTCTTT
CASSESRAGGAEAFF
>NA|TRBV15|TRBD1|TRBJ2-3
TGTGCCACCAGCAGAGATAGGGGGCTAGATACGCAGTATTTT
CATSRDRGLDTQYF
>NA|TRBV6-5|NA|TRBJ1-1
TGTGCCAGCAGTTACTCTCGACGGATGAACACTGAAGCTTTCTTT
CASSYSRRMNTEAFF
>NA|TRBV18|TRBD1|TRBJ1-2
TGTGCCAGCTCACCCGGCAGGGGGACTAGGAGCTATGGCTACACCTTC
CASSPGRGTRSYGYTF
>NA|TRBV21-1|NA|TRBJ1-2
TGTGCCAGCAGCAAAGCGAGGGAAGCCTCCAACTATGGCTACACCTTC
CASSKAREASNYGYTF
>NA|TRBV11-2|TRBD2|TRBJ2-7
TGTGCCAGCAGCTTAGGACTAGCTGGTTACGAGCAGTACTTC
CASSLGLAGYEQYF
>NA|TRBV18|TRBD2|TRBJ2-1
TGTGCCAGCTCACCACCGCGGGGGGCCGGCAATGAGCAGTTCTTC
CASSPPRGAGNEQFF
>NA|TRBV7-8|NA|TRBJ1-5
TGTGCCAGCAGCCCAAGCGGACGGACGAACGGGCCCCAGCATTTT
CASSPSGRTNGPQHF
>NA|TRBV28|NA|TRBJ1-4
TGTGCCAGCAGTTTGGGAGACCTCAACGAAAAACTGTTTTTT
CASSLGDLNEKLFF
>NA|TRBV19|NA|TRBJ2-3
TGTGCCAGTAGTAGGCCGGCGGAGCTAGGTACGCAGTATTTT
CASSRPAELGTQYF
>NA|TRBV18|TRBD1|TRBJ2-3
TGTGCCAGCTGGGGACAGGGAACAGATACGCAGTATTTT
CASWGQGTDTQYF
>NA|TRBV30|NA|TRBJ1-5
TGTGCCTGGAGCGCTGGGGGCGGCAATCAGCCCCAGCATTTT
CAWSAGGGNQPQHF
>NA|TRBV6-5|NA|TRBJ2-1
TGTGCCAGCAATAGAGACGGACAGTACAATGAGCAGTTCTTC
CASNRDGQYNEQFF
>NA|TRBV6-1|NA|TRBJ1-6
TGTGCCAGCAGTGATGAGGGAACGGGCTCCTATAATTCACCCCTCCACTTT
CASSDEGTGSYNSPLHF
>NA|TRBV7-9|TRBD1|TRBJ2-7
TGTGCCAGCAGCTTGGGGGGACAGGTCGACTACGAGCAGTACTTC
CASSLGGQVDYEQYF